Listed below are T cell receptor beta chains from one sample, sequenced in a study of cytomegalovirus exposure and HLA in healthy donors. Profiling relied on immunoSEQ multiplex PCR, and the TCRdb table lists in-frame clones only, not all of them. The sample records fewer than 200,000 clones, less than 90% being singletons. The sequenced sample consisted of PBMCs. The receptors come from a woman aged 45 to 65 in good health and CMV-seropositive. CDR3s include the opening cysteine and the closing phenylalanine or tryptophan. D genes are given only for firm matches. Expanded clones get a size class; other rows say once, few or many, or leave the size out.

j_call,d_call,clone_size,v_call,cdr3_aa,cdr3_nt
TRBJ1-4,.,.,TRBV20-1,CSVQSNEKLFF,TGCAGTGTACAGTCTAATGAAAAACTGTTTTTT
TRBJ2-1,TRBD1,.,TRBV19,CASSKRQGGSYNEQFF,TGTGCCAGTAGTAAAAGACAGGGGGGCTCCTACAATGAGCAGTTCTTC
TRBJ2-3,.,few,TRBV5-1,CASSTNRDAGGTQYF,TGCGCCAGCAGTACGAATCGGGACGCCGGGGGTACGCAGTATTTT
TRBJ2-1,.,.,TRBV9,CASDEEGFIYNEQFF,TGTGCCAGCGACGAGGAGGGGTTCATCTACAATGAGCAGTTCTTC
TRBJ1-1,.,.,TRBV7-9,CASSLPGRYTEAFF,TGTGCCAGCAGCCTTCCGGGGAGGTACACTGAAGCTTTCTTT
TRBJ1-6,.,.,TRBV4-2,CASSQEAVSRNSPLHF,TGTGCCAGCAGCCAAGAGGCAGTGTCTCGTAATTCACCCCTCCACTTT
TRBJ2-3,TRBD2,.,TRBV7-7,CASSLIGTTDTQYF,TGTGCTAGCAGCTTAATCGGGACTACCGATACGCAGTATTTT
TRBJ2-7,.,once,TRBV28,CASSPPGEVSYEQYF,TGTGCCAGCAGTCCCCCCGGGGAGGTCTCCTACGAGCAGTACTTC
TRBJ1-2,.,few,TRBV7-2,CASSSTQGPYGYTF,TGTGCCAGCAGCTCCACCCAGGGGCCCTATGGCTACACCTTC
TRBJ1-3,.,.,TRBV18,CASSSQGSSGNTIYF,TGTGCCAGCTCATCTCAGGGAAGCTCTGGAAACACCATATATTTT
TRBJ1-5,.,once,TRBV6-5,CASTFSPGAGNQPQHF,TGTGCCAGCACTTTCTCCCCCGGAGCGGGCAATCAGCCCCAGCATTTT
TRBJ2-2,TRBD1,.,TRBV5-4,CASSPGTGGYTGELFF,TGTGCCAGCAGCCCCGGGACAGGGGGTTACACCGGGGAGCTGTTTTTT
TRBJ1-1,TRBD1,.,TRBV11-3,CASSRRQGASEAFF,TGTGCCAGCAGCCGTAGGCAGGGGGCATCTGAAGCTTTCTTT
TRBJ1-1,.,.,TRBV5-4,CASSLPRGTEAFF,TGTGCCAGCAGCCTACCGAGGGGGACTGAAGCTTTCTTT
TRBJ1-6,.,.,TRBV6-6,CASNKERQAGSPLHF,TGTGCCAGCAACAAAGAGCGACAGGCGGGCTCACCCCTCCACTTT
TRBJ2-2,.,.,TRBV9,CASSQRGELFF,TGTGCCAGCTCTCAGAGGGGGGAGCTGTTTTTT
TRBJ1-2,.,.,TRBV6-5,CASSYRGSLNYGYTF,TGTGCCAGCAGTTACAGGGGGTCCCTTAACTATGGCTACACCTTC
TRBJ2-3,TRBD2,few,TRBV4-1,CASSQERGTSGGRRDTQYF,TGCGCCAGCAGCCAAGAGAGAGGGACTAGCGGGGGCCGAAGAGATACGCAGTATTTT
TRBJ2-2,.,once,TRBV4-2,CASREAGGYNTGELFF,TGTGCCAGCAGGGAAGCAGGGGGGTATAACACCGGGGAGCTGTTTTTT
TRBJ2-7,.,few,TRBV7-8,CASSLDSLYEQYF,TGTGCCAGCAGTTTGGACAGCCTCTACGAGCAGTACTTC
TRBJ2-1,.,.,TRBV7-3,CASSPRFADEQFF,TGTGCCAGCAGCCCTAGATTCGCTGATGAGCAGTTCTTC
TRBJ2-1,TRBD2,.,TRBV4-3,CASSQDLPGLAVPNEQFF,TGCGCCAGCAGCCAAGATCTACCAGGACTAGCAGTGCCCAATGAGCAGTTCTTC
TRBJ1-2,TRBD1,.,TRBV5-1,CASRTPTGWDGYTF,TGCGCCAGCAGAACCCCGACAGGGTGGGATGGCTACACCTTC
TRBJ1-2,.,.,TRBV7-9,CASSLGGGLNYGYTF,TGTGCCAGCAGCTTAGGCGGGGGCCTGAACTATGGCTACACCTTC
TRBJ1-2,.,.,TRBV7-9,CASPYGYTF,TGTGCCAGCCCGTATGGCTACACCTTC
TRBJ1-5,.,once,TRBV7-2,CASAWGLGSNQPQHF,TGTGCCAGCGCCTGGGGCTTAGGGAGCAATCAGCCCCAGCATTTT
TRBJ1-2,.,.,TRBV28,CASLQGSSHYGYTF,TGTGCCAGCCTCCAGGGGTCGAGTCACTATGGCTACACCTTC
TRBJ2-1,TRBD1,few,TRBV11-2,CASSKRTGPYNEQFF,TGTGCCAGCTCGAAGAGGACAGGGCCCTACAATGAGCAGTTCTTC
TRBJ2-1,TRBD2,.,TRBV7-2,CASSFSGGAYNEQFF,TGTGCCAGCAGCTTCAGCGGGGGGGCCTACAATGAGCAGTTCTTC
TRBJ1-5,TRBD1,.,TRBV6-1,CASSAFTGDQPQHF,TGTGCCAGCAGTGCCTTTACAGGGGATCAGCCCCAGCATTTT
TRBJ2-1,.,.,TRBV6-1,CASSDGTNLLFLYNEQFF,TGTGCCAGCAGTGACGGTACTAACCTTCTCTTTTTATACAATGAGCAGTTCTTC
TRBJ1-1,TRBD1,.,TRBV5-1,CASSFQGQAFDPTEAFF,TGCGCCAGCAGCTTCCAAGGACAGGCCTTTGACCCCACTGAAGCTTTCTTT
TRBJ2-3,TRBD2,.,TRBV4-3,CASSQVAGPDTQYF,TGCGCCAGCAGCCAAGTAGCGGGACCAGATACGCAGTATTTT